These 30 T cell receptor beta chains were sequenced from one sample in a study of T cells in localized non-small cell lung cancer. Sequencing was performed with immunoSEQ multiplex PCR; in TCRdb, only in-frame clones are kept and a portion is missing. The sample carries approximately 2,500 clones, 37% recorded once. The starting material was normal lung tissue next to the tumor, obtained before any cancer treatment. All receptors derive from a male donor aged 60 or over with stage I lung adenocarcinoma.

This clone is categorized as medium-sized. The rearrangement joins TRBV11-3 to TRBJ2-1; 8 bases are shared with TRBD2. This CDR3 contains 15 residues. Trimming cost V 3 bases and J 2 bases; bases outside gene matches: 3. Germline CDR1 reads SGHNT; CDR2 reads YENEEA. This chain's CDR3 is CASSFGSGAYNEQFF. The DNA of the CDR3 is TGTGCCAGCAGCTTTGGTAGCGGGGCCTACAATGAGCAGTTCTTC.

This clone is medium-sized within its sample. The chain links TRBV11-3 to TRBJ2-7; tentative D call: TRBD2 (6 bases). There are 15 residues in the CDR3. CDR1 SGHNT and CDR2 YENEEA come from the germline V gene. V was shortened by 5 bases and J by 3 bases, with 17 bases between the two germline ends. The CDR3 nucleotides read TGTGCCAGCAGCGCCTCGCTATTGGGGGGCTACGAGCAGTACTTC. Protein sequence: CASSASLLGGYEQYF.

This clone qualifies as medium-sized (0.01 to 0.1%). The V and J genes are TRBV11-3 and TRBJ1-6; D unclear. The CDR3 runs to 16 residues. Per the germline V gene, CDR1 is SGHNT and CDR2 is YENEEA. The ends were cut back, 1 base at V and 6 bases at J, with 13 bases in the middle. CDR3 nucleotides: TGTGCCAGCAGCTTAGGGGTCACAGAGTTTAATTCACCCCTCCACTTT. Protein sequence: CASSLGVTEFNSPLHF.

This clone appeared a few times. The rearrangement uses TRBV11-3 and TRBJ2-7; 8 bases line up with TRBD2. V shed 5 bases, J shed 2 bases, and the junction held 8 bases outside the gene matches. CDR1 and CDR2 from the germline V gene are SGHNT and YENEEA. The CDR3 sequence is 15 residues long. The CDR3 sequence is CASSVGRARTYEQYF. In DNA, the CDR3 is TGTGCCAGCAGCGTCGGGAGGGCCAGGACCTACGAGCAGTACTTC. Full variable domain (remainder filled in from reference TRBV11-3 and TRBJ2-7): EAGVVQSPRYKIIEKKQPVAFWCNPISGHNTLYWYLQNLGQGPELLIRYENEEAVDDSQLPKDRFSAERLKGVDSTLKIQPAELGDSAVYLCASSVGRARTYEQYFGPGTRLTVT.

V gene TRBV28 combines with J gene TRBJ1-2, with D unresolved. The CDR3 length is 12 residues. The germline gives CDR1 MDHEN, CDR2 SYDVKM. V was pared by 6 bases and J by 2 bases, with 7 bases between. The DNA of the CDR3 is TGTGCCAGCAGATCGGGGAACTATGGCTACACCTTC. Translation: CASRSGNYGYTF.

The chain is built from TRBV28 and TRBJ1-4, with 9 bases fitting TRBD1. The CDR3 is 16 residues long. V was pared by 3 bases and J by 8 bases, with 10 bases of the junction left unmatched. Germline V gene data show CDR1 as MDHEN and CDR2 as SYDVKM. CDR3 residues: CASSFTSGTGKEKLFF. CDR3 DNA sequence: TGTGCCAGCAGTTTCACGTCCGGGACAGGGAAGGAAAAACTGTTTTTT. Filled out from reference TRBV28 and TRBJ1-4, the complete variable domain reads DVKVTQSSRYLVKRTGEKVFLECVQDMDHENMFWYRQDPGLGLRLIYFSYDVKMKEKGDIPEGYSVSREKKERFSLILESASTNQTSMYLCASSFTSGTGKEKLFFGSGTQLSVL.

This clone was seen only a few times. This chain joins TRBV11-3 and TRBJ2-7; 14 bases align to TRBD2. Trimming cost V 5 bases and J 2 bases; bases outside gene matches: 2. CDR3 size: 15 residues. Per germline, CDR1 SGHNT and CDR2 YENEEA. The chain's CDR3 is CASSTGLAGAYEQYF. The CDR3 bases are TGTGCCAGCAGCACGGGACTAGCGGGGGCCTACGAGCAGTACTTC.

In nucleotides, the CDR3 is TGTGCCAGTAGTGCCCAACCCGGGCCAGGTTTTAGCTCCTACGAGCAGTACTTC. This codes for CASSAQPGPGFSSYEQYF. V is TRBV19 and J is TRBJ2-7; no reliable D call. V lost 5 bases and J 0 bases, leaving 23 bases between the germline ends. Looked up from germline, CDR1 is LNHDA and CDR2 is SQIVND (reference sequence). This CDR3 has 18 amino acids. The variable domain in full, completed from reference TRBV19 and TRBJ2-7, reads DGGITQSPKYLFRKEGQNVTLSCEQNLNHDAMYWYRQDPGQGLRLIYYSQIVNDFQKGDIAEGYSVSREKKESFPLTVTSAQKNPTAFYLCASSAQPGPGFSSYEQYFGPGTRLTVT.

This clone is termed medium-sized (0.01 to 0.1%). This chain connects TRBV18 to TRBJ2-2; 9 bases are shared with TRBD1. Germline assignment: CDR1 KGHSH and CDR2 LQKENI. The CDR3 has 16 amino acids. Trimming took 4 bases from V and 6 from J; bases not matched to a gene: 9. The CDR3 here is CASSHLGQGSSGELFF. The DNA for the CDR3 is TGTGCCAGCTCACACTTGGGACAGGGATCATCCGGGGAGCTGTTTTTT.

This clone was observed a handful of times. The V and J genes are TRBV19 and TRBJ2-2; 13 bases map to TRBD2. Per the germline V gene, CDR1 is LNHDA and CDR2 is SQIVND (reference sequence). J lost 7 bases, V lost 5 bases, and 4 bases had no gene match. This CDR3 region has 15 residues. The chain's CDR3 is CASSGTSGTSGELFF. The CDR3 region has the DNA TGTGCCAGTAGTGGGACTAGCGGGACCAGCGGGGAGCTGTTTTTT.

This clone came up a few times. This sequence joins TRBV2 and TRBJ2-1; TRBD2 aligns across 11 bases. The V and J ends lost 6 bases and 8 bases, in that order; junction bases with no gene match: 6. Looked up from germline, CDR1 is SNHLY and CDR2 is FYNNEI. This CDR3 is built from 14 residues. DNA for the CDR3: TGTGCCAGCAGGGGAACTAGCGGGGGCTATGAGCAGTTCTTC. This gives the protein CASRGTSGGYEQFF.

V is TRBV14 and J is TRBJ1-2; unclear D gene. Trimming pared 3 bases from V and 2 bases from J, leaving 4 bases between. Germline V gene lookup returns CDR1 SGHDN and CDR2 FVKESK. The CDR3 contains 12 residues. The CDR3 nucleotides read TGTGCCAGCAGCCAGAGGAACTATGGCTACACCTTC. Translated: CASSQRNYGYTF.

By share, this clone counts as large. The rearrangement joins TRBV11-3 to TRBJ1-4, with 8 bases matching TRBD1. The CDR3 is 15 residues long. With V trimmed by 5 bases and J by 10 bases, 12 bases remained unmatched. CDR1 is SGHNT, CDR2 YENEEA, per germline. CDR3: CASSPGQGITSKLFF. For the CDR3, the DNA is TGTGCCAGCAGCCCCGGACAGGGCATCACCTCAAAACTGTTTTTT.

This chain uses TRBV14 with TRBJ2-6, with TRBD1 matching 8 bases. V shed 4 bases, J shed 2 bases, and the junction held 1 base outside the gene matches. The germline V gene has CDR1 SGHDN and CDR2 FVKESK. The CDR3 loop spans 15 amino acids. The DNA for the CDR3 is TGTGCCAGCAGCCGGACAGGGACTGGGGCCAACGTCCTGACTTTC. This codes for CASSRTGTGANVLTF.

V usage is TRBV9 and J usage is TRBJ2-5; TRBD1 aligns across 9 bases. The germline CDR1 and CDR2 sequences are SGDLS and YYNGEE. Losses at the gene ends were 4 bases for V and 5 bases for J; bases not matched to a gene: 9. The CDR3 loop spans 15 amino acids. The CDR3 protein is CASSYTGGAEETQYF. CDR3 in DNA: TGTGCCAGCAGCTATACAGGGGGCGCAGAGGAGACCCAGTACTTC.

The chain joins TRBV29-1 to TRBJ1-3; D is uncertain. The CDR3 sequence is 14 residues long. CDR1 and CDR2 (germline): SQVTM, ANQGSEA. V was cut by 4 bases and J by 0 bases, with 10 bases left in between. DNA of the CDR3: TGCAGCGTTGTAAAGGACGGCTCTGGAAACACCATATATTTT. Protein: CSVVKDGSGNTIYF.

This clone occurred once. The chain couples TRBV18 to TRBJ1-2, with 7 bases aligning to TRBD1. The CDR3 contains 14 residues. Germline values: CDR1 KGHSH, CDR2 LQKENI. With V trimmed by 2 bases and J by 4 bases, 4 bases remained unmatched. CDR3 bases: TGTGCCAGCTCACCAGGTCGGGACAGCTATGGCTACACCTTC. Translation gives CASSPGRDSYGYTF.

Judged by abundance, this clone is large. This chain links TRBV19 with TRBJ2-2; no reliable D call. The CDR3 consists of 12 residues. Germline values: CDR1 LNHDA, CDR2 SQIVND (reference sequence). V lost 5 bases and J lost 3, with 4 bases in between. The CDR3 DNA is TGTGCCAGTAGTTGGGACACCGGGGAGCTGTTTTTT. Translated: CASSWDTGELFF.

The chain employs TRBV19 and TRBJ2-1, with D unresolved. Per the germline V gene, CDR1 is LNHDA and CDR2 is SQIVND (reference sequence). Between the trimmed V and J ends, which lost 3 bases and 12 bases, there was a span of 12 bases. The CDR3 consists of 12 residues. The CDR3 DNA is TGTGCCAGTAGTATCAGTTCCGTCGGGCAGTTCTTC. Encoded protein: CASSISSVGQFF.

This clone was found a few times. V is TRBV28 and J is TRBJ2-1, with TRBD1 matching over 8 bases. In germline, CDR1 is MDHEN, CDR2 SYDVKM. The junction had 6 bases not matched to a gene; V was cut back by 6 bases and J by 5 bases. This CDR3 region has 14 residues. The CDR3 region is CASRKDRAHNEQFF. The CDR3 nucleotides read TGTGCCAGCAGGAAGGACAGGGCCCACAATGAGCAGTTCTTC.

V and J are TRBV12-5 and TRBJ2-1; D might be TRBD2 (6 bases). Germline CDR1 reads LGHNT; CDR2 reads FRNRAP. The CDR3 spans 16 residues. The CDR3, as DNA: TGTGCCAGCAACGGGGGAACCCGTGACGGGTACAATGAGCAGTTCTTC. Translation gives CASNGGTRDGYNEQFF.

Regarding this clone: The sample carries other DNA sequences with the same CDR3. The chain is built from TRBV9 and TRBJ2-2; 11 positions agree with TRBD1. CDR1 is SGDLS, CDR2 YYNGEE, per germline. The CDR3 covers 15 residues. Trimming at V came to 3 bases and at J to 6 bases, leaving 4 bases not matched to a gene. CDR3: CASSGTGGLPGELFF. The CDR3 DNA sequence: TGTGCCAGCAGCGGGACAGGGGGCCTTCCCGGGGAGCTGTTTTTT.

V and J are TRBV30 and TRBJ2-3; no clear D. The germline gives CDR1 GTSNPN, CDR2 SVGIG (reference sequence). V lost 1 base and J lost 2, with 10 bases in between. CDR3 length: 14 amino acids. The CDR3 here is CAWSGRQLTDTQYF. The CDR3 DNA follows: TGTGCCTGGAGTGGTCGTCAGCTCACAGATACGCAGTATTTT. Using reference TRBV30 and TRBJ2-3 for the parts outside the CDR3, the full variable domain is SQTIHQWPATLVQPVGSPLSLECTVEGTSNPNLYWYRQAAGRGLQLLFYSVGIGQISSEVPQNLSASRPQDRQFILSSKKLLLSDSGFYLCAWSGRQLTDTQYFGPGTRLTVL.

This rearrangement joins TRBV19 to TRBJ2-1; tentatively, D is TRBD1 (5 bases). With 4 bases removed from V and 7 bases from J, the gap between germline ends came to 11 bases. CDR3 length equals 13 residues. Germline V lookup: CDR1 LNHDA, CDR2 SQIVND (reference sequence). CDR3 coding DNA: TGTGCCAGTAGTAACCAGGGCAGGAATGAGCAGTTCTTC. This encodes CASSNQGRNEQFF.

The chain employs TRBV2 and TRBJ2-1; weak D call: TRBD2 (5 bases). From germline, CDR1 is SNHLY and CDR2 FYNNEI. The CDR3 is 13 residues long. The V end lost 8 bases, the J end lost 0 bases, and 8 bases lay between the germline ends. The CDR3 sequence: CASRLLSYNEQFF. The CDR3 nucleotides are TGTGCCAGCCGACTACTCTCCTACAATGAGCAGTTCTTC.

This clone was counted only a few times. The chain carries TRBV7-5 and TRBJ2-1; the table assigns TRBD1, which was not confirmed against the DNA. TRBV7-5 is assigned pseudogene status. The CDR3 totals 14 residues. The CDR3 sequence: CASSPDTAYNEQFF. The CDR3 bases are TGTGCCAGCAGCCCGGACACCGCGTACAATGAGCAGTTCTTC.

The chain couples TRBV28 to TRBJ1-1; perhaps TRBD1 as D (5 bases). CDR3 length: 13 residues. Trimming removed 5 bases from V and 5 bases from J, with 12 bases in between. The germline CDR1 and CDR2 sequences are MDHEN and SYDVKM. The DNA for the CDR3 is TGTGCCAGCAGTGGGACGGTGAGGACTGAAGCTTTCTTT. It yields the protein CASSGTVRTEAFF. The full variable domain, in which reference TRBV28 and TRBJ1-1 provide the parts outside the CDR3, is DVKVTQSSRYLVKRTGEKVFLECVQDMDHENMFWYRQDPGLGLRLIYFSYDVKMKEKGDIPEGYSVSREKKERFSLILESASTNQTSMYLCASSGTVRTEAFFGQGTRLTVV.

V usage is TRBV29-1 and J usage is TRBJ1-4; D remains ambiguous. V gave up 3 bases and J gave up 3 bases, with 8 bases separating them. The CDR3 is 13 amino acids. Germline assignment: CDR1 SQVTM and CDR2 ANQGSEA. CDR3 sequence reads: CSVEFGSNEKLFF. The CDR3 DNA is TGCAGCGTTGAGTTCGGATCTAATGAAAAACTGTTTTTT.

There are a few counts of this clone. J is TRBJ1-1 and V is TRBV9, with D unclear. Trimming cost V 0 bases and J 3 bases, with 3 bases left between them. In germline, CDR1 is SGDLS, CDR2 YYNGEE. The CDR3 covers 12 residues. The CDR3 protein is CASSVGDTEAFF. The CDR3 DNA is TGTGCCAGCAGCGTAGGGGACACTGAAGCTTTCTTT.

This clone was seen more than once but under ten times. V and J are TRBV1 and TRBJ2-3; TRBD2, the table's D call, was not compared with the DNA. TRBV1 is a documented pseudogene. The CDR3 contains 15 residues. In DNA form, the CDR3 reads TGCGCCAGCAGCCAAGGACTAGCCCGGTCGGATACGCAGTATTTT. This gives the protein CASSQGLARSDTQYF.